The 6 T cell receptor beta chains reported below all come from one sample, sequenced in a study of blood T cell repertoires in COVID-19. The protocol was immunoSEQ multiplex PCR, while the TCRdb copy is restricted to in-frame clones and leaves out a portion. The sample lists some 30,000 clones; approximately 88% were seen once. The specimen was peripheral blood. The receptor source for this set is a man aged 70-80 years with active COVID-19.

The J gene is TRBJ1-1, the V gene TRBV15; D not resolved. This CDR3 is 14 amino acids long. V dropped 5 bases and J dropped 4 bases, with 14 bases sitting between them. In germline, CDR1 is LNHNV, CDR2 YYDKDF (reference sequence). The CDR3 DNA reads TGTGCCACCAGCCTCCGGGTAAGAACCACTGAAGCTTTCTTT. Translated, it gives CATSLRVRTTEAFF.

The genes are TRBV7-2 and TRBJ2-5; TRBD2 might be the D (6 bases). The CDR3 consists of 14 residues. Germline V gene lookup returns CDR1 SGHTA and CDR2 FQGNSA. V dropped 8 bases and J dropped 1 base, with 14 bases sitting between them. DNA of the CDR3: TGTGCCAGCCACGGCTCTAGCGTCCAAGAGACCCAGTACTTC. This codes for CASHGSSVQETQYF.

The chain employs TRBV28 and TRBJ1-1, with D possibly being TRBD1 (5 bases). The V end was cut by 5 bases, the J end by 8 bases, with 27 bases between. CDR1 is MDHEN, CDR2 SYDVKM, per germline. The CDR3 length is 17 residues. As DNA, the CDR3 is TGTGCCAGCAGTGGGACTAGAAGAAGCTTGGGACTAGAAGAAGCTTTCTTT. As protein: CASSGTRRSLGLEEAFF.

This sequence joins TRBV14 and TRBJ2-7; 8 bases fit TRBD1. The V gene end was trimmed by 4 bases and the J gene end by 6 bases; junction bases not matched to a gene: 2. CDR3 size: 12 residues. Germline values: CDR1 SGHDN, CDR2 FVKESK. The CDR3 is CASSPDRGEQYF. The CDR3 DNA follows: TGTGCCAGCAGCCCTGACAGGGGCGAGCAGTACTTC.

J is TRBJ2-1 and V is TRBV19, with 9 nucleotides matching TRBD2. The germline CDR1 and CDR2 sequences are LNHDA and SQIVND (reference sequence). Unmatched junction bases numbered 5, after V lost 3 bases and J lost 8 bases. CDR3 size: 14 residues. CDR3 DNA sequence: TGTGCCAGTAGTATCATGGGACTAGCTGATGAGCAGTTCTTC. Translating it yields CASSIMGLADEQFF. The full variable domain, its missing parts supplied by reference TRBV19 and TRBJ2-1, is DGGITQSPKYLFRKEGQNVTLSCEQNLNHDAMYWYRQDPGQGLRLIYYSQIVNDFQKGDIAEGYSVSREKKESFPLTVTSAQKNPTAFYLCASSIMGLADEQFFGPGTRLTVL.

V and J are TRBV18 and TRBJ2-1; 8 bases are a match to TRBD2. Germline CDR1 reads KGHSH; CDR2 reads LQKENI. After removal of 3 bases from V and 15 bases from J, the junction contained 13 bases not matched to a gene. The CDR3 has 14 amino acids. CDR3 nucleotide sequence: TGTGCCAGCTCACCCGGGGTAGCGGGACGGAGGAGGTTCTTC. This translates into CASSPGVAGRRRFF. The full variable domain, with the rest looked up from reference TRBV18 and TRBJ2-1, is NAGVMQNPRHLVRRRGQEARLRCSPMKGHSHVYWYRQLPEEGLKFMVYLQKENIIDESGMPKERFSAEFPKEGPSILRIQQVVRGDSAAYFCASSPGVAGRRRFFGPGTRLTVL.